These 30 T cell receptor beta chains originate from one sample sequenced in a study of T-cell reconstitution after alpha-beta-depleted transplantation in children. The library targeted TCRbeta and was prepared with unique molecular identifiers. TCRdb reanalysed the PCR reads using MiXCR and keeps one entry per CDR3 protein. The data contain under 150,000 distinct CDR3 sequences, roughly 9.7% of them singletons. The sequences come from PBMCs, mostly from graft donor cells, collected 180 days after TCRalphabeta/CD19-depleted stem cell transplant. The receptors were sampled from a girl less than two years old who had a stem cell transplant for combined immunodeficiency, so the T cells may come from the graft donor.

The chain recombines TRBV6-2 or TRBV6-3 with TRBJ2-2; D unresolved. CDR1 is MNHEY, CDR2 SVGEGT, per germline. V gave up 7 bases and J gave up 3 bases, with 6 bases separating them. The CDR3 runs to 12 residues. Written as DNA, the CDR3 is TGTGCCAGCAAGTCCTACACCGGGGAGCTGTTTTTT. Protein product: CASKSYTGELFF.

In this sample, this clonotype turned up a few times. The V and J genes are TRBV7-2 and TRBJ1-1; 7 bases are a match to TRBD1. Germline V gives CDR1 SGHTA, CDR2 FQGNSA. The CDR3 loop spans 15 amino acids. The V and J ends lost 4 bases and 5 bases, in that order; junction bases with no gene match: 10. The CDR3 DNA reads TGTGCCAGCAGCTCGGGACAGTTTGTCAGGACTGAAGCTTTCTTT. This codes for CASSSGQFVRTEAFF.

The V and J genes are TRBV28 and TRBJ2-5; weak D call: TRBD2 (6 bases). V dropped 6 bases and J dropped 5 bases, with 19 bases sitting between them. There are 15 residues in the CDR3. The germline V gene has CDR1 MDHEN and CDR2 SYDVKM. CDR3 coding DNA: TGTGCCAGCAGACGCCGGACTTCACGGGGGGAGACCCAGTACTTC. It is translated as CASRRRTSRGETQYF.

The sample holds a few counts of this clonotype. The chain uses TRBV20-1 and TRBJ1-2, with 8 bases identical to TRBD1. Germline lookup yields CDR1 DFQATT and CDR2 SNEGSKA (reference sequence). CDR3 size: 14 residues. After removal of 4 bases from V and 4 bases from J, the junction contained 8 bases not matched to a gene. CDR3 nucleotide sequence: TGCAGTGCTAACAGGGGGGTGAATACCTATGGCTACACCTTC. Its protein product is CSANRGVNTYGYTF.

This clonotype was found a few times. This sequence joins TRBV29-1 and TRBJ1-3; D gene ambiguous. The V and J ends lost 0 bases and 2 bases respectively, with 2 bases between them. Germline CDR1 reads SQVTM; CDR2 reads ANQGSEA. This CDR3 is 12 amino acids long. CDR3 in amino acids: CSVEETGNTIYF. The CDR3 DNA reads as TGCAGCGTTGAAGAGACTGGAAACACCATATATTTT. Combining the CDR3 with reference TRBV29-1 and TRBJ1-3 gives the whole variable domain SAVISQKPSRDICQRGTSLTIQCQVDSQVTMMFWYRQQPGQSLTLIATANQGSEATYESGFVIDKFPISRPNLTFSTLTVSNMSPEDSSIYLCSVEETGNTIYFGEGSWLTVV.

This clonotype was recorded at least ten times. The J gene is TRBJ1-1, the V gene TRBV12-3 or TRBV12-4; perhaps TRBD1 as D (5 bases). Trimming took off 2 bases at V and 6 bases at J, with 16 bases between the two ends. The CDR3 length is 15 residues. The CDR3: CASSLRAARGPEAFF. In DNA, the CDR3 is TGTGCCAGCAGTTTAAGGGCTGCGCGGGGACCTGAAGCTTTCTTT.

J is TRBJ2-2 and V is TRBV10-3, with a tentative D call TRBD1 (6 bases). The CDR3 is 15 residues long. Germline CDR1 is ENHRY and CDR2 is SYGVKD. V gave up 2 bases and J gave up 5 bases, with 12 bases separating them. In DNA form, the CDR3 reads TGTGCCATCAGTGAGCGGTCGCAGGGGACCGGGGAGCTGTTTTTT. This gives the protein CAISERSQGTGELFF.

The V gene is TRBV3-1, the J gene TRBJ1-1; 9 bases match TRBD1. Germline V gene sequence: CDR1 LGHDT, CDR2 YNNKEL (reference sequence). The CDR3 has 16 amino acids. The J segment lost 7 bases and the V segment lost 1 base, leaving 10 bases of the junction unmatched. CDR3 sequence reads: CASSQVGTGGLGEAFF. The CDR3 nucleotides read TGTGCCAGCAGCCAAGTCGGAACAGGGGGCTTGGGTGAAGCTTTCTTT.

This chain joins TRBV20-1 and TRBJ1-5, with 8 bases lining up with TRBD1. Germline lookup yields CDR1 DFQATT and CDR2 SNEGSKA (reference sequence). CDR3 size: 14 residues. J lost 1 base, V lost 7 bases, and 6 bases had no gene match. In DNA form, the CDR3 reads TGCAGTGTCCAGGGGGCGTCCAGCAATCAGCCCCAGCATTTT. This sequence encodes CSVQGASSNQPQHF.

The chain combines TRBV10-3 with TRBJ2-6; D gene unclear. Germline loops: CDR1 ENHRY, CDR2 SYGVKD. CDR3 length: 14 amino acids. The V gene lost 4 bases and the J gene lost 0 bases, with 4 bases spanning the gap. CDR3 loop: CAISGYSGANVLTF. As DNA, the CDR3 is TGTGCCATCAGTGGATACTCTGGGGCCAACGTCCTGACTTTC.

This clonotype was observed a few times. This chain joins TRBV5-5 and TRBJ2-1; TRBD1 matches at 8 bases. CDR1 is SGHKS and CDR2 is YYEKEE in the germline V gene (reference sequence). With 6 bases clipped from V and 3 bases from J, the junction kept 5 bases outside the gene matches. CDR3 length: 14 residues. CDR3 DNA: TGTGCCAGCAACCAGGGGGCGGGCTACAATGAGCAGTTCTTC. Translating gives CASNQGAGYNEQFF.

This clonotype was seen a handful of times. The V call is TRBV7-2, the J call TRBJ2-7, with D possibly being TRBD1 (6 bases). The CDR3 contains 14 residues. Germline V CDR1 and CDR2: SGHTA, FQGNSA. Trimming removed 5 bases at V and 2 bases at J, with 13 bases between. As DNA, the CDR3 is TGTGCCAGCAGCCCGCAGGGACACACCTACGAGCAGTACTTC. Its translation is CASSPQGHTYEQYF.

The V gene is TRBV7-9, the J gene TRBJ2-7; 8 nucleotides line up with TRBD1. The CDR3 has 13 amino acids. The V segment lost 2 bases and the J segment 7 bases; nucleotides outside the gene matches: 4. Germline assignment: CDR1 SEHNR and CDR2 FQNEAQ (reference sequence). The CDR3 protein is CASSLQGAREQYF. The CDR3 DNA follows: TGTGCCAGCAGCTTACAGGGGGCGCGGGAGCAGTACTTC.

Many counts were recorded for this clonotype. The CDR3 bases are TGTGCCAGCAGCTTGGTTGGCCTAGGGAACACCGGGGAGCTGTTTTTT. Amino acids: CASSLVGLGNTGELFF. The genes are TRBV5-6 and TRBJ2-2, with D unclear. The CDR3 runs 16 residues. CDR1 SGHDT and CDR2 YYEEEE come from the germline V gene. The V end lost 0 bases, the J end lost 1 base, and 10 bases lay between the germline ends.

The table lists this clonotype with a few counts. The V call is TRBV27, the J call TRBJ2-1, with 7 bases matching TRBD2. The V segment lost 0 bases and the J segment 3 bases; nucleotides outside the gene matches: 14. The CDR3 is 19 amino acids. The germline V gene encodes CDR1 MNHEY and CDR2 SMNVEV (reference sequence). DNA for the CDR3: TGTGCCAGCAGTTTATCCTTAAAGGTCCGTCGCGGGAGCTACAATGAGCAGTTCTTC. Translation: CASSLSLKVRRGSYNEQFF.

This clonotype was counted only a few times. The chain's CDR3 is CASSSAPWETQYF. CDR3 coding DNA: TGTGCCAGCAGCTCGGCCCCCTGGGAGACCCAGTACTTC. The V gene is TRBV7-6, the J gene TRBJ2-5; D unresolved. Germline lookup yields CDR1 SGHVS and CDR2 FNYEAQ. Trimming pared 4 bases from V and 5 bases from J, leaving 11 bases between. CDR3 size: 13 residues. Based on the CDR3 plus reference TRBV7-6 and TRBJ2-5, the full variable domain is GAGVSQSPRYKVTKRGQDVALRCDPISGHVSLYWYRQALGQGPEFLTYFNYEAQQDKSGLPNDRFSAERPEGSISTLTIQRTEQRDSAMYRCASSSAPWETQYFGPGTRLLVL.

This clonotype was recorded a few times. V and J are TRBV11-1 and TRBJ2-1, with TRBD2 as a possible D gene (6 bases). The germline V and J ends were trimmed by 2 bases and 4 bases, with 6 bases remaining between them. The CDR3 extends over 13 amino acids. Germline assignment: CDR1 SGHAT and CDR2 FQDESV (reference sequence). CDR3 amino acids: CASSLLAYNEQFF. As DNA, the CDR3 is TGTGCCAGCAGCTTACTAGCGTACAATGAGCAGTTCTTC.

This clonotype was recorded at least ten times. The genes are TRBV6-5 and TRBJ2-4; a weak D match, TRBD2 (6 bases). With 0 bases removed from V and 8 bases from J, the gap between germline ends came to 14 bases. This CDR3 is built from 15 residues. Looked up from germline, CDR1 is MNHEY and CDR2 is SVGAGI. The CDR3 sequence is CASSYSRRARDIQYF. The CDR3 DNA sequence: TGTGCCAGCAGTTACTCGAGGAGGGCGAGGGACATTCAGTACTTC.

The gene calls are TRBV12-3 or TRBV12-4 and TRBJ1-1, with D unclear. V was cut by 6 bases and J by 4 bases, with 12 bases left in between. The CDR3 extends over 13 amino acids. In DNA form, the CDR3 reads TGTGCCAGCAGACGTACCTTGGGCACTGAAGCTTTCTTT. Protein product: CASRRTLGTEAFF.

Turning to this clonotype: A much larger clone differs by one base, so this may be a read error. The genes are TRBV5-1 and TRBJ2-1; unclear D gene. CDR3 length: 16 residues. In germline, CDR1 is SGHRS, CDR2 YFSETQ. CDR3 in DNA: TGCGCCAGCAGCTTGGGGTGGGTTAGCTCCTACAATGATCAGTTCTTC. Translated, it gives CASSLGWVSSYNDQFF.

The rearrangement uses TRBV5-1 and TRBJ2-2; D gene unclear. The CDR3 is 16 residues long. In germline, CDR1 is SGHRS, CDR2 YFSETQ. Trimming pared 0 bases from V and 6 bases from J, leaving 15 bases between. CDR3 DNA: TGCGCCAGCAGCTTGGGCGGCATGAGGAGACCCGGGGAGCTGTTTTTT. It translates to CASSLGGMRRPGELFF.

J is TRBJ1-5 and V is TRBV20-1; 7 bases map to TRBD1. After removal of 6 bases from V and 5 bases from J, the junction contained 16 bases not matched to a gene. In germline, CDR1 is DFQATT, CDR2 SNEGSKA (reference sequence). The CDR3 has 16 amino acids. The CDR3 here is CSARDSLGGVYQPQHF. The CDR3 DNA reads TGCAGTGCCCGGGACAGCTTGGGTGGGGTGTATCAGCCCCAGCATTTT.

The table lists this clonotype with a few counts. Being one base from a much bigger clone, this may be a read error. The V call is TRBV6-6, the J call TRBJ2-2; no clear D gene. Germline-derived CDR1 and CDR2 are MNHNY and SVGAGI (reference sequence). V was clipped by 2 bases and J by 6 bases, with 1 base between them. The CDR3 loop spans 11 amino acids. The CDR3 here is CASSYAGELFF. CDR3 in DNA: TGTGCCAGCAGTTACGCCGGGGAGCTGTTTTTT.

The chain links TRBV5-6 to TRBJ2-3, with D possibly being TRBD1 or TRBD2 (5 bases each). CDR1 is SGHDT, CDR2 YYEEEE, per germline. Trimming removed 4 bases from V and 2 bases from J, with 11 bases in between. This CDR3 comprises 14 residues. This CDR3 is CASSRGRPTDTQYF. CDR3 nucleotides: TGTGCCAGCAGCCGGGGACGGCCCACAGATACGCAGTATTTT.

This clonotype came up a few times. The chain employs TRBV5-1 and TRBJ2-1, with 9 bases aligning to TRBD1. The germline gives CDR1 SGHRS, CDR2 YFSETQ. This CDR3 region has 13 residues. V was clipped by 4 bases and J by 9 bases; unmatched bases: 5. This CDR3 reads CASSPGTGSEQFF. CDR3 bases: TGCGCCAGCAGCCCTGGGACAGGGAGTGAGCAGTTCTTC.

This clonotype occurred a few times. The gene calls are TRBV27 and TRBJ2-7; D gene uncertain. CDR3 size: 14 residues. Trimming left V 6 bases short and J 2 bases short, with 14 bases between. Per the germline V gene, CDR1 is MNHEY and CDR2 is SMNVEV (reference sequence). CDR3 sequence reads: CASRLLQSAYEQYF. CDR3 coding DNA: TGTGCCAGCAGACTCCTCCAGAGTGCCTACGAGCAGTACTTC.

The genes are TRBV6-2 or TRBV6-3 and TRBJ2-5, with TRBD1 as a possible D gene (5 bases). The germline V and J ends were trimmed by 5 bases and 5 bases, with 18 bases remaining between them. Germline CDR1 and CDR2: MNHEY and SVGEGT. This CDR3 contains 15 residues. CDR3: CASSTLGQGEETQYF. In nucleotides, the CDR3 is TGTGCCAGCAGTACCCTTGGGCAGGGCGAGGAGACCCAGTACTTC.

This clonotype was recorded at least ten times. The chain recombines TRBV10-3 with TRBJ2-7; TRBD2 is a possible D gene (7 bases). CDR1 and CDR2 (germline): ENHRY, SYGVKD. This CDR3 region has 16 residues. Trimming cost V 3 bases and J 6 bases, with 21 bases left between them. The CDR3 sequence: CAISDPAKAGAVEQYF. The CDR3 nucleotides are TGTGCCATCAGTGACCCTGCGAAGGCGGGGGCGGTCGAGCAGTACTTC.

This clonotype was detected many times. V is TRBV30 and J is TRBJ2-1; 7 nucleotides line up with TRBD1. The V and J ends lost 0 bases and 7 bases, in that order; junction bases with no gene match: 3. The CDR3 is 13 residues long. Germline V gene lookup returns CDR1 GTSNPN and CDR2 SVGIG (reference sequence). In nucleotides, the CDR3 is TGTGCCTGGAGTGTATTCAGGGGGAATGAGCAGTTCTTC. It yields the protein CAWSVFRGNEQFF.

Concerning this clonotype itself: A much more abundant neighbour one base away suggests this may be a read error. This chain's CDR3 is CASSLLAGVNTDTHYF. In nucleotides, the CDR3 is TGTGCCAGCAGTCTACTAGCGGGGGTCAACACAGATACGCATTATTTT. V is TRBV27 and J is TRBJ2-3; 11 bases match TRBD2. Germline loops: CDR1 MNHEY, CDR2 SMNVEV (reference sequence). The length of the CDR3 is 16 residues.